The 11 T cell receptor beta chains below come from one sample, sequenced in a study of blood T cell repertoires in COVID-19. Sequenced by immunoSEQ multiplex PCR; TCRdb stores in-frame clones only, minus some. The data contain 200,000 to 250,000 clones, 88% of them singletons. Material: peripheral blood. The receptors were gathered from a woman aged 40 to 50 who had recovered from COVID-19.

This clone was detected only once. The chain joins TRBV12-3 or TRBV12-4 to TRBJ2-7; perhaps TRBD2 as D (5 bases). Trimming removed 8 bases at V and 6 bases at J, with 11 bases between. This CDR3 spans 11 amino acids. The CDR3 is CASSPRGEQYF. CDR3 in DNA: TGTGCCAGCTCCCCCCGGGGCGAGCAGTACTTC.

The gene calls are TRBV9 and TRBJ2-7; tentatively, D is TRBD2 (6 bases). Trimming stripped 0 bases from V and 5 bases from J, with 9 bases between. CDR1 SGDLS and CDR2 YYNGEE come from the germline V gene. CDR3 length equals 13 residues. CDR3 sequence: CASSVDLANEQYF. In DNA form, the CDR3 reads TGTGCCAGCAGCGTAGACCTAGCGAACGAGCAGTACTTC.

This sequence joins TRBV5-1 and TRBJ1-1; 9 bases align to TRBD1. The CDR3 covers 14 residues. Per the germline V gene, CDR1 is SGHRS and CDR2 is YFSETQ. V shed 4 bases and J 7 bases; nucleotides not matched to a gene: 8. The CDR3 coding sequence is TGCGCCAGCAGCCCCTCCGGGGGACAGGGTGAAGCTTTCTTT. Its translation is CASSPSGGQGEAFF.

The genes are TRBV19 and TRBJ2-7; D is perhaps TRBD2 (6 bases). The CDR3 spans 14 residues. Trimming took 7 bases from V and 2 from J, leaving 15 bases between them. The germline V gene has CDR1 LNHDA and CDR2 SQIVND (reference sequence). This chain's CDR3 is CASKRAPGPYEQYF. The CDR3 nucleotides are TGTGCCAGTAAGCGGGCCCCAGGCCCCTACGAGCAGTACTTC.

This clone appeared a single time. The V and J genes are TRBV6-2 or TRBV6-3 and TRBJ1-2; D not certain. V lost 6 bases to trimming and J lost 3 bases, with 11 bases between them. Germline CDR1 MNHEY, CDR2 SVGEGT. CDR3 length: 13 residues. The CDR3 sequence is CASSTQIDYGYTF. The CDR3 nucleotides read TGTGCCAGCAGCACGCAGATTGACTATGGCTACACCTTC.

The J gene is TRBJ2-7, the V gene TRBV28, with D possibly being TRBD1 (6 bases). The CDR3 sequence is 16 residues long. Germline values: CDR1 MDHEN, CDR2 SYDVKM. Trimming took off 0 bases at V and 2 bases at J, with 14 bases between the two ends. CDR3 sequence: CASSLWATDRAYEQYF. The CDR3 DNA reads as TGTGCCAGCAGTTTATGGGCCACGGACAGAGCCTACGAGCAGTACTTC.

The CDR3 sequence is CASSLTGEGYGYTF. The CDR3, as DNA: TGTGCCAGCAGCCTGACAGGGGAAGGCTATGGCTACACCTTC. The rearrangement links TRBV21-1 to TRBJ1-2; the DNA was not used to check the table's D call, TRBD1. TRBV21-1 counts as a pseudogene. This CDR3 has 14 amino acids.

The chain has TRBV5-6 and TRBJ2-5, with a possible D match to TRBD1 (6 bases). Germline values: CDR1 SGHDT, CDR2 YYEEEE. V was shortened by 2 bases and J by 10 bases, with 12 bases between the two germline ends. The CDR3 has 12 amino acids. The CDR3 DNA reads TGTGCCAGCAGCTTCCCCGACAGGAACCAGTACTTC. It specifies CASSFPDRNQYF.

This chain joins TRBV5-4 and TRBJ1-1; D unclear. Trimming took off 0 bases at V and 2 bases at J, with 8 bases between the two ends. Looked up from germline, CDR1 is SGHNT and CDR2 is YYREEE (reference sequence). The CDR3 totals 14 residues. The DNA for the CDR3 is TGTGCCAGCAGCTTGGACAGAAGAAACACTGAAGCTTTCTTT. Protein product: CASSLDRRNTEAFF.

The chain carries TRBV6-5 and TRBJ1-6; no clear D. The CDR3 sequence is 13 residues long. V gave up 3 bases and J gave up 5 bases, with 5 bases separating them. CDR1 is MNHEY, CDR2 SVGAGI, per germline. The CDR3 spells CASSYQNNSPLHF. The CDR3, as DNA: TGTGCCAGCAGTTATCAGAATAATTCACCCCTCCACTTT.

The gene calls are TRBV10-3 and TRBJ2-1, with 8 nucleotides matching TRBD2. In germline, CDR1 is ENHRY, CDR2 SYGVKD. J gave up 5 bases and V 2 bases, and 11 bases lay outside the gene matches. This CDR3 has 17 amino acids. The CDR3 region is CAISERVAGPINNEQFF. CDR3 nucleotides: TGTGCCATCAGTGAGCGCGTAGCGGGGCCTATAAACAATGAGCAGTTCTTC.